What follows are 9 T cell receptor beta chains derived from one specimen sequenced in a study of OX40 agonist ivuxolimab in advanced cancers. Profiled with immunoSEQ multiplex PCR; TCRdb holds only in-frame clones, not every one. The table shows around 97,000 clones, with 80% to 90% occurring only once. The sample in question was CD4+ or CD8+ T cells sorted from blood, obtained in a trial of the OX40 agonist ivuxolimab. The receptors come from an adult with an advanced solid tumor such as melanoma, head and neck, liver or kidney cancer.

This chain links TRBV6-5 with TRBJ2-7, with TRBD1 matching 7 bases. The V gene's germline CDR1 is MNHEY and CDR2 SVGAGI. Unmatched junction bases numbered 7, after V lost 2 bases and J lost 3 bases. CDR3 size: 15 residues. As DNA, the CDR3 is TGTGCCAGCAGTTACACGGGACAGCTTTACTACGAGCAGTACTTC. Protein sequence: CASSYTGQLYYEQYF.

The V call is TRBV20-1, the J call TRBJ2-5; the D gene is possibly TRBD1 (6 bases). Trimming removed 6 bases at V and 5 bases at J, with 10 bases between. The CDR3 is made up of 11 amino acids. CDR1 and CDR2 from the germline V gene are DFQATT and SNEGSKA (reference sequence). This CDR3 reads CSAVRGETQYF. In nucleotides, the CDR3 is TGCAGTGCCGTGAGGGGGGAGACCCAGTACTTC.

This rearrangement joins TRBV5-4 to TRBJ2-1; D may be TRBD1 (6 bases). The CDR3 consists of 11 residues. With 4 bases removed from V and 15 bases from J, the gap between germline ends came to 14 bases. Germline CDR1 SGHNT, CDR2 YYREEE (reference sequence). The CDR3 sequence: CASSLGQRRFF. As DNA, the CDR3 is TGTGCCAGCAGCCTAGGACAGCGGAGGTTCTTC.

The chain is built from TRBV6-1 and TRBJ1-1; 10 bases fit TRBD1. Germline-derived CDR1 and CDR2 are MNHNS and SASEGT. The CDR3 runs 14 residues. V dropped 3 bases and J dropped 8; count of bases not matched to a gene: 6. The DNA for the CDR3 is TGTGCCAGCAGTGACAGACAGGGGGCCTCCGAAGCTTTCTTT. Translating it yields CASSDRQGASEAFF.

The chain joins TRBV5-1 to TRBJ2-7; either TRBD1 or TRBD2 may fit D (5 bases each). V was cut by 4 bases and J by 2 bases, with 13 bases left in between. CDR1 is SGHRS, CDR2 YFSETQ, per germline. The CDR3 loop spans 14 amino acids. CDR3 coding DNA: TGCGCCAGCAGCCGTGAGGGGCCTACCTACGAGCAGTACTTC. This sequence encodes CASSREGPTYEQYF.

On this clone: The identical CDR3 is also encoded by other nucleotide sequences in the sample. The chain uses TRBV7-8 and TRBJ1-1; D possibly corresponds to TRBD1 (6 bases). Trimming shortened V by 4 bases and J by 5 bases, and 20 bases separated the two germline ends. The CDR3 has 16 residues. From germline, CDR1 is SGHVS and CDR2 FQNEAQ. CDR3 in amino acids: CASSSNGQGGGTEAFF. The CDR3 nucleotides read TGTGCCAGCAGCTCCAATGGCCAGGGAGGGGGGACTGAAGCTTTCTTT.

Concerning this clone itself: At one end the junction does not follow the germline gene, possibly because of a read error. The genes are TRBV7-2 and TRBJ2-1; 8 bases align to TRBD2. The CDR3 runs 15 residues. Germline V lookup: CDR1 SGHTA, CDR2 FQGNSA. The CDR3 nucleotides are TGTGCCAGCGGCTTACATAGCGGGGTCCACAATGAGCAGTTCTTC. Encoded protein: CASGLHSGVHNEQFF. The whole variable domain, remainder taken from reference TRBV7-2 and TRBJ2-1, is GAGVSQSPSNKVTEKGKDVELRCDPISGHTALYWYRQSLGQGLEFLIYFQGNSAPDKSGLPSDRFSAERTGGSVSTLTIQRTQQEDSAVYLCASGLHSGVHNEQFFGPGTRLTVL.

V is TRBV29-1 and J is TRBJ2-1; no clear D. V shed 2 bases and J shed 4 bases, with 12 bases lying between them. Germline values: CDR1 SQVTM, CDR2 ANQGSEA. The CDR3 sequence is 14 residues long. The CDR3 sequence is CSVELANVYNEQFF. The CDR3 DNA is TGCAGCGTTGAATTGGCCAATGTTTACAATGAGCAGTTCTTC.

The chain is built from TRBV19 and TRBJ2-7; 9 nucleotides align to TRBD1. The CDR3 covers 13 residues. Germline values: CDR1 LNHDA, CDR2 SQIVND (reference sequence). V trimming: 6 bases; J trimming: 4 bases; junction bases outside the gene matches: 4. The DNA of the CDR3 is TGTGCCAGTAGCACAGGGGGCAGATACGAGCAGTACTTC. This encodes CASSTGGRYEQYF.